These 7 T cell receptor beta chains were sequenced from one sample in a study of CD8+ T cells in alopecia areata. Sequencing relied on a cDNA template that was reverse transcribed from extracted RNA. This table comes from immunoSEQ multiplex PCR, and its TCRdb copy is limited to in-frame clones, with some not included. This sample has about 130,000 clones, with around 50% found just once. The treatment here: oral pan-JAK inhibitor, 5-10 mg twice daily. The sequenced sample was CD8+ T cells sorted from blood, obtained at week 4, from a patient treated with tofacitinib. The receptors shown here come from a human donor with alopecia areata.

The chain links TRBV25-1 to TRBJ1-5; 8 bases map to TRBD1. CDR3 length equals 14 residues. J was trimmed by 9 bases and V by 3 bases; bases with no gene match: 7. In germline, CDR1 is MGHDK, CDR2 SYGVNS. The CDR3 here is CASSDTGQDTPQHF. The CDR3 DNA follows: TGTGCCAGCAGTGACACGGGACAGGATACGCCCCAGCATTTT. Together with reference TRBV25-1 and TRBJ1-5, the CDR3 gives the full variable domain: EADIYQTPRYLVIGTGKKITLECSQTMGHDKMYWYQQDPGMELHLIHYSYGVNSTEKGDLSSESTVSRIRTEHFPLTLESARPSHTSQYLCASSDTGQDTPQHFGDGTRLSIL.

This chain joins TRBV15 and TRBJ1-5, with D uncertain. The CDR3 length is 12 residues. Per the germline V gene, CDR1 is LNHNV and CDR2 is YYDKDF (reference sequence). V lost 3 bases and J 6 bases, leaving 6 bases between the germline ends. CDR3 coding DNA: TGTGCCACCAGCAGTAAGGCTCAGCCCCAGCATTTT. Translated, it gives CATSSKAQPQHF.

The chain employs TRBV6-4 and TRBJ1-2; 10 nucleotides align to TRBD1. This CDR3 spans 19 amino acids. Looked up from germline, CDR1 is MRHNA and CDR2 is SNTAGT. Trimming took 6 bases from V and 6 from J; bases not matched to a gene: 22. This CDR3 is CASSERALQTGGIRNGYTF. CDR3 sequence (DNA): TGTGCCAGCAGCGAAAGGGCGCTTCAGACAGGGGGCATTAGGAATGGCTACACCTTC.

This clone was seen only a few times. The chain carries TRBV11-2 and TRBJ1-2, with TRBD1 as a possible D gene (6 bases). CDR3 length equals 13 residues. V lost 4 bases, J lost 8 bases, and 14 bases lay in between. Germline lookup yields CDR1 SGHAT and CDR2 FQNNGV. CDR3 nucleotide sequence: TGTGCCAGCAGCTCCACCCACAGGGACGGCTACACCTTC. It specifies CASSSTHRDGYTF.

J is TRBJ2-7 and V is TRBV5-5; D is ambiguous. V was clipped by 2 bases and J by 5 bases, with 20 bases between them. The length of the CDR3 is 16 residues. Germline V lookup: CDR1 SGHKS, CDR2 YYEKEE (reference sequence). The CDR3 sequence: CASSFGLRRPLDEQYF. CDR3 nucleotides: TGTGCCAGCAGCTTTGGTCTACGTAGACCCCTCGACGAGCAGTACTTC. The whole variable domain, remainder taken from reference TRBV5-5 and TRBJ2-7, is DAGVTQSPTHLIKTRGQQVTLRCSPISGHKSVSWYQQVLGQGPQFIFQYYEKEERGRGNFPDRFSARQFPNYSSELNVNALLLGDSALYLCASSFGLRRPLDEQYFGPGTRLTVT.

This sequence joins TRBV27 and TRBJ1-2; D unresolved. The germline V and J ends were trimmed by 8 bases and 5 bases, with 12 bases remaining between them. The CDR3 has 12 residues. Per germline, CDR1 MNHEY and CDR2 SMNVEV (reference sequence). The CDR3 loop reads CASRTGPYGYTF. The DNA for the CDR3 is TGTGCCAGCCGTACGGGCCCTTATGGCTACACCTTC.

The rearrangement joins TRBV19 to TRBJ2-5, with D tentatively TRBD2 (6 bases). The last part of the DNA fits TRBJ2-7 better; the J call may be wrong. The CDR3 covers 13 residues. Germline CDR1 is LNHDA and CDR2 is SQIVND (reference sequence). In DNA form, the CDR3 reads TGTGCCAGTAGTATGGGAGGACCCTACGAGCAGTACTTC. This codes for CASSMGGPYEQYF.